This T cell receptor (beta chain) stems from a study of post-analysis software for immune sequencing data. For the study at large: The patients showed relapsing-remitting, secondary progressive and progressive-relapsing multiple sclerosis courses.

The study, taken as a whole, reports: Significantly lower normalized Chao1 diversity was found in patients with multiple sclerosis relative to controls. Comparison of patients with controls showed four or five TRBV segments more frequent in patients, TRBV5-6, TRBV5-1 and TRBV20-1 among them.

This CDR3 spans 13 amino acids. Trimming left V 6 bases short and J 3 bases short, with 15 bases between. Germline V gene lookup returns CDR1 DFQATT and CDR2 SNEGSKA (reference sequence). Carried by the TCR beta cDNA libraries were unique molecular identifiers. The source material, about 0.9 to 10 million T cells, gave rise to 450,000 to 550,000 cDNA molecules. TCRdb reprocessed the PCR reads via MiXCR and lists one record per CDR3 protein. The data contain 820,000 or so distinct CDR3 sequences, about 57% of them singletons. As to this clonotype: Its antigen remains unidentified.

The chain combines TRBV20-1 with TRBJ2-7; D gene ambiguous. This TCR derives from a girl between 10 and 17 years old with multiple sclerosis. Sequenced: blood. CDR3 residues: CSARSKVGYEQYF. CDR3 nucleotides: TGCAGTGCCCGCTCCAAGGTTGGCTACGAGCAGTACTTC.